A single sample gave rise to the 23 T cell receptor beta chains below, sequenced in a study of blood T cell repertoires in COVID-19. Some clones are missing from TCRdb's copy, which holds only in-frame ones; the method was immunoSEQ multiplex PCR. Of around 120,000 clones in the sample, less than 85% were seen once. The sequenced material came from peripheral blood. These receptor sequences come from a man aged 50 or older with acute or convalescent COVID-19.

This chain uses TRBV28 with TRBJ2-1, with TRBD2 matching over 8 bases. J lost 2 bases, V lost 2 bases, and 2 bases had no gene match. The CDR3 is made up of 15 amino acids. Germline CDR1 reads MDHEN; CDR2 reads SYDVKM. DNA for the CDR3: TGTGCCAGCAGTTTACCAGCGGGAGCCTACAATGAGCAGTTCTTC. Translated: CASSLPAGAYNEQFF.

This chain connects TRBV2 to TRBJ2-7, with 9 bases that match TRBD2. V dropped 4 bases and J dropped 6; count of bases not matched to a gene: 10. The CDR3 is 15 residues long. Germline assignment: CDR1 SNHLY and CDR2 FYNNEI. CDR3 coding DNA: TGTGCCAGCAGTGCCCCAGCGGGGGGAACGGCCGAGCAGTACTTC. Its protein is CASSAPAGGTAEQYF.

This clone occurred once. The J gene is TRBJ2-1, the V gene TRBV5-1; 9 bases are a match to TRBD1. CDR1 SGHRS and CDR2 YFSETQ come from the germline V gene. The junction had 13 bases not matched to a gene; V was cut back by 2 bases and J by 4 bases. The CDR3 runs 18 residues. As DNA, the CDR3 is TGCGCCAGCAGCTTCGGGACAGGGATAGATCTAAGGTACAATGAGCAGTTCTTC. Amino acid sequence: CASSFGTGIDLRYNEQFF.

CDR3 in DNA: TGTGCCAGCAGCTTACAGGGGGCTGGTGGCTACACCTTC. Amino acid sequence: CASSLQGAGGYTF. This chain joins TRBV11-2 and TRBJ1-2; 8 positions agree with TRBD1. This CDR3 is built from 13 residues. Trimming removed 2 bases from V and 7 bases from J; junction bases left unmatched: 3. The germline V gene encodes CDR1 SGHAT and CDR2 FQNNGV.

This chain uses TRBV5-5 with TRBJ2-5, with 7 bases lining up with TRBD2. The V and J ends lost 4 bases and 2 bases, in that order; junction bases with no gene match: 8. The CDR3 extends over 15 amino acids. Looked up from germline, CDR1 is SGHKS and CDR2 is YYEKEE (reference sequence). This CDR3 is CASSSGNGNQETQYF. The CDR3 DNA follows: TGTGCCAGCAGCAGCGGGAACGGGAATCAAGAGACCCAGTACTTC.

The chain is built from TRBV3-1 (or the pseudogene TRBV3-2) and TRBJ2-6; the match to TRBD1 covers 7 bases. The CDR3 loop spans 17 amino acids. V lost 0 bases to trimming and J lost 0 bases; unmatched junction nucleotides: 2. Germline V CDR1 and CDR2: LGHDT, YNNKEL (reference sequence). The DNA for the CDR3 is TGTGCCAGCAGCCAAGATCCAGGGGGCTCTGGGGCCAACGTCCTGACTTTC. This codes for CASSQDPGGSGANVLTF.

This clone was detected only once. The chain combines TRBV28 with TRBJ1-2; D might be TRBD1 (6 bases). V was pared by 3 bases and J by 3 bases, with 11 bases between. Germline lookup yields CDR1 MDHEN and CDR2 SYDVKM. The CDR3 spans 14 residues. Here the CDR3 reads CASSFHRVDYGYTF. In nucleotides, the CDR3 is TGTGCCAGCAGTTTTCACAGGGTGGACTATGGCTACACCTTC.

This clone was counted a few times. The chain carries TRBV10-1 and TRBJ2-3, with 12 bases lining up with TRBD2. Germline loops: CDR1 WNHNN, CDR2 SYGVQD (reference sequence). CDR3 length: 13 amino acids. The junction had 1 base not matched to a gene; V was cut back by 7 bases and J by 5 bases. The CDR3 sequence is CASKGLAGDTQYF. Here the CDR3 DNA reads TGCGCCAGCAAGGGACTAGCGGGAGATACGCAGTATTTT.

This clone was counted a single time. The rearrangement uses TRBV3-1 (or the pseudogene TRBV3-2) and TRBJ1-5, with 7 bases identical to TRBD1. Germline V gene data show CDR1 as LGHDT and CDR2 as YNNKEL (reference sequence). This CDR3 is built from 16 residues. The J segment lost 0 bases and the V segment lost 0 bases, leaving 2 bases of the junction unmatched. The CDR3 DNA reads as TGTGCCAGCAGCCAAGAGGGACAGCTTAGCAATCAGCCCCAGCATTTT. Translated: CASSQEGQLSNQPQHF.

This clone was seen only a few times. This chain connects TRBV10-3 to TRBJ2-7, with 13 bases fitting TRBD2. Germline V gene sequence: CDR1 ENHRY, CDR2 SYGVKD. V lost 6 bases to trimming and J lost 2 bases; unmatched junction nucleotides: 1. The CDR3 runs 14 residues. The DNA of the CDR3 is TGTGCCATCAGCGGACTAGCGGGAGCCTACGAGCAGTACTTC. Translating gives CAISGLAGAYEQYF.

This sequence joins TRBV5-1 and TRBJ1-2; 7 bases match TRBD1. CDR1 SGHRS and CDR2 YFSETQ come from the germline V gene. Losses at the gene ends were 1 base for V and 4 bases for J; bases not matched to a gene: 7. This CDR3 is 15 amino acids long. The CDR3 region has the DNA TGCGCCAGCAGCTTGACCGGGACAGAGACCTATGGCTACACCTTC. This gives the protein CASSLTGTETYGYTF.

The genes are TRBV29-1 and TRBJ2-2; D not certain. Trimming removed 5 bases from V and 5 bases from J, with 6 bases in between. The V gene's germline CDR1 is SQVTM and CDR2 ANQGSEA. The CDR3 is 11 residues long. The CDR3 DNA follows: TGCAGCGTTTCCGGGACCGGGGAGCTGTTTTTT. Protein product: CSVSGTGELFF.

The V call is TRBV5-1, the J call TRBJ1-5; 8 nucleotides match TRBD1. Germline V lookup: CDR1 SGHRS, CDR2 YFSETQ. The CDR3 has 14 residues. The trim removed 4 bases at V and 5 bases at J, leaving 5 bases unmatched. The CDR3 protein is CASSGQGGDQPQHF. Written as DNA, the CDR3 is TGCGCCAGCAGCGGACAGGGAGGTGATCAGCCCCAGCATTTT. The full variable domain, in which reference TRBV5-1 and TRBJ1-5 provide the parts outside the CDR3, is KAGVTQTPRYLIKTRGQQVTLSCSPISGHRSVSWYQQTPGQGLQFLFEYFSETQRNKGNFPGRFSGRQFSNSRSEMNVSTLELGDSALYLCASSGQGGDQPQHFGDGTRLSIL.

The V call is TRBV11-2, the J call TRBJ1-1, with a possible D match to TRBD1 (5 bases). CDR1 and CDR2 from the germline V gene are SGHAT and FQNNGV. Trimming took 6 bases from V and 11 from J, leaving 19 bases between them. The CDR3 totals 13 residues. CDR3 bases: TGTGCCAGCAGAGAGAGTTTCGGGGAGGGGGCTTTCTTT. Translating it yields CASRESFGEGAFF.

The V and J genes are TRBV6-5 and TRBJ1-2, with TRBD1 matching over 7 bases. Germline loops: CDR1 MNHEY, CDR2 SVGAGI. V was pared by 8 bases and J by 4 bases, with 10 bases of the junction left unmatched. The CDR3 sequence is 14 residues long. CDR3 amino acids: CASSIVQGSYGYTF. DNA of the CDR3: TGTGCCAGCTCGATAGTACAGGGGAGCTATGGCTACACCTTC.

The rearrangement joins TRBV7-6 to TRBJ2-3; D is unclear. This CDR3 has 15 amino acids. CDR1 and CDR2 (germline): SGHVS, FNYEAQ. Trimming took off 0 bases at V and 1 base at J, with 8 bases between the two ends. The CDR3 region is CASSLAASGTDTQYF. In DNA, the CDR3 is TGTGCCAGCAGCTTAGCGGCATCTGGCACAGATACGCAGTATTTT.

This chain links TRBV7-3 with TRBJ1-5; a weak D match, TRBD1 (5 bases). V lost 8 bases, J lost 3 bases, and 23 bases lay in between. The germline gives CDR1 SGHTA, CDR2 FQGTGA. The length of the CDR3 is 17 residues. The CDR3 nucleotides read TGTGCCAGCCCCGGACGCTTAGGGGTACTGTTCAATCAGCCCCAGCATTTT. Its translation is CASPGRLGVLFNQPQHF. The entire variable domain, with the rest obtained from reference TRBV7-3 and TRBJ1-5, is as follows: GAGVSQTPSNKVTEKGKYVELRCDPISGHTALYWYRQSLGQGPEFLIYFQGTGAADDSGLPNDRFFAVRPEGSVSTLKIQRTERGDSAVYLCASPGRLGVLFNQPQHFGDGTRLSIL.

This clone was recorded only once. V and J are TRBV5-1 and TRBJ1-4; D is unresolved. Trimming pared 4 bases from V and 7 bases from J, leaving 17 bases between. From germline, CDR1 is SGHRS and CDR2 YFSETQ. CDR3 size: 15 residues. The DNA of the CDR3 is TGCGCCAGCAGCCCGGGGAGGGCAAAGGTTGAAAAACTGTTTTTT. Amino acids: CASSPGRAKVEKLFF. Full variable domain (rest looked up from reference TRBV5-1 and TRBJ1-4): KAGVTQTPRYLIKTRGQQVTLSCSPISGHRSVSWYQQTPGQGLQFLFEYFSETQRNKGNFPGRFSGRQFSNSRSEMNVSTLELGDSALYLCASSPGRAKVEKLFFGSGTQLSVL.

This rearrangement joins TRBV6-5 to TRBJ1-6, with D tentatively TRBD1 (5 bases). The V gene's germline CDR1 is MNHEY and CDR2 SVGAGI. The CDR3 totals 15 residues. Trimming took 0 bases from V and 9 from J, leaving 12 bases between them. In DNA form, the CDR3 reads TGTGCCAGCAGTTACTCGACCCAGGGAGGTTCACCCCTCCACTTT. This translates into CASSYSTQGGSPLHF.

V is TRBV6-5 and J is TRBJ2-7, with 7 bases matching TRBD1. J lost 7 bases, V lost 5 bases, and 8 bases had no gene match. The CDR3 covers 13 residues. In germline, CDR1 is MNHEY, CDR2 SVGAGI. The CDR3 region has the DNA TGTGCCAGCAGTACTAGGGGGCGCGGAGAGCAGTACTTC. Translated, it gives CASSTRGRGEQYF.

V and J are TRBV5-4 and TRBJ2-7; no clear D gene. Trimming removed 4 bases at V and 2 bases at J, with 4 bases between. The CDR3 has 11 amino acids. Germline CDR1 SGHNT, CDR2 YYREEE (reference sequence). The CDR3 coding sequence is TGTGCCAGCAGCAGCGCCTACGAGCAGTACTTC. Protein product: CASSSAYEQYF.

This clone occurred a few times. The V gene is TRBV15, the J gene TRBJ2-1; D perhaps matches TRBD2 (6 bases). V lost 0 bases and J lost 4, with 13 bases in between. Germline lookup yields CDR1 LNHNV and CDR2 YYDKDF (reference sequence). This CDR3 region has 16 residues. The CDR3 sequence is CATSRDGASVYNEQFF. In DNA form, the CDR3 reads TGTGCCACCAGCAGAGACGGGGCTAGCGTATACAATGAGCAGTTCTTC.

The genes are TRBV29-1 and TRBJ2-6, with 8 bases lining up with TRBD1. The V gene's germline CDR1 is SQVTM and CDR2 ANQGSEA. With V trimmed by 5 bases and J by 2 bases, 11 bases remained unmatched. The CDR3 has 17 amino acids. CDR3 amino acids: CSVSRTGITTGANVLTF. The DNA of the CDR3 is TGCAGCGTTAGTCGGACAGGGATAACTACTGGGGCCAACGTCCTGACTTTC.